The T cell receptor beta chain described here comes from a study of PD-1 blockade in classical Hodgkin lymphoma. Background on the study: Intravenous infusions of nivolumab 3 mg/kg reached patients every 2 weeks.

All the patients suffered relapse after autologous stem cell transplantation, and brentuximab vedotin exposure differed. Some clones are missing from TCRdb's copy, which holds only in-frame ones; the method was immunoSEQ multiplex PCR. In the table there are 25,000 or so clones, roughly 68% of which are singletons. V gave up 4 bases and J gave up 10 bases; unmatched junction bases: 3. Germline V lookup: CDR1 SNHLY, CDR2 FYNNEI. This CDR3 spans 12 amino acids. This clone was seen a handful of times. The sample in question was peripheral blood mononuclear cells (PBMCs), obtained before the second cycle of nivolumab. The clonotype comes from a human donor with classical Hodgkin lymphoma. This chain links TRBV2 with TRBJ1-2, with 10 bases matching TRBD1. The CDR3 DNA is TGTGCCAGCAGTGGGGACAGGGGAGACTACACCTTC. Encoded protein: CASSGDRGDYTF. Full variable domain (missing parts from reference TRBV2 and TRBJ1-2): EPEVTQTPSHQVTQMGQEVILRCVPISNHLYFYWYRQILGQKVEFLVSFYNNEISEKSEIFDDQFSVERPDGSNFTLKIRSTKLEDSAMYFCASSGDRGDYTFGSGTRLTVV.